These T cell receptor beta chains were read from a single sample in a study of cytomegalovirus exposure and HLA in healthy donors. Profiling relied on immunoSEQ multiplex PCR, and the TCRdb table lists in-frame clones only, not all of them. The sample yields more than 80,000 clones, 70% to 85% seen once. Sample: PBMCs. The source is a boy aged 10-17 years in good health and CMV-seronegative. Each CDR3 is given with its conserved first and last residue. Fields, in order: clone size, D gene, J gene, V gene, CDR3 protein, CDR3 DNA. The D gene is left open where the match is weak. Clone size appears in some rows only: once, few, many, or a class for an expanded clone.

NA NA TRBJ2-2 TRBV28 CASRQYNTGELFF TGTGCCAGCAGACAGTATAACACCGGGGAGCTGTTTTTT
NA TRBD1 TRBJ1-4 TRBV2 CASSDDRGYEKLFF TGTGCCAGCAGTGATGACAGGGGATATGAAAAACTGTTTTTT
NA TRBD1 TRBJ2-7 TRBV6-5 CASSSQRGQGAEQYF TGTGCCAGCAGTTCTCAACGCGGACAGGGGGCCGAGCAGTACTTC
NA NA TRBJ1-2 TRBV30 CALRTDSYGYTF TGTGCCTTAAGGACAGACTCCTATGGCTACACCTTC
NA TRBD1 TRBJ2-7 TRBV29-1 CSASRGQGYEQYF TGCAGCGCCTCACGGGGACAGGGCTACGAGCAGTACTTC
NA NA TRBJ2-2 TRBV6-4 CASSDLARRELFF TGTGCCAGCAGTGACCTTGCGCGCCGGGAGCTGTTTTTT
NA NA TRBJ1-5 TRBV28 CASLSKGRQPQHF TGTGCCAGCCTCTCGAAGGGGCGTCAGCCCCAGCATTTT
NA TRBD1 TRBJ1-1 TRBV5-1 CASSREGAQNTEAFF TGCGCCAGCAGCCGGGAGGGGGCGCAAAACACCGAAGCTTTCTTT
once TRBD1 TRBJ1-6 TRBV7-9 CASSLGSEGGWSPLHF TGTGCCAGCAGCTTAGGCTCTGAAGGGGGCTGGTCACCCCTCCACTTT
NA NA TRBJ1-6 TRBV5-1 CASRTSSSYNSPLHF TGCGCCAGTAGGACTTCGAGCTCCTATAATTCACCCCTCCACTTT
NA TRBD2 TRBJ2-3 TRBV18 CASSPRLTSGRSDTQYF TGTGCCAGCTCACCCCGACTCACTAGCGGGAGGTCAGATACGCAGTATTTT
NA NA TRBJ2-5 TRBV5-1 CASRIQETQYF TGCGCCAGCAGAATACAAGAGACCCAGTACTTC
NA NA TRBJ2-7 TRBV4-1 CASSQDRREVNEQYF TGCGCCAGCAGCCAAGATCGGAGGGAGGTCAACGAGCAGTACTTC
NA NA TRBJ1-5 TRBV28 CASFRDTRKPQHF TGTGCCAGCTTTCGGGACACCCGTAAGCCCCAGCATTTT
NA TRBD1 TRBJ1-3 TRBV19 CASRLQGSGNTIYF TGTGCCAGTAGGCTACAGGGGTCTGGAAACACCATATATTTT
few TRBD1 TRBJ1-3 TRBV28 CASSLAGGGNTIYF TGTGCCAGCAGCTTAGCAGGGGGCGGAAACACCATATATTTT
NA NA TRBJ2-7 TRBV29-1 CSVESAYEQYF TGCAGCGTTGAATCAGCCTACGAGCAGTACTTC
NA TRBD1 TRBJ1-4 TRBV28 CASSEADRGSSNEKLFF TGTGCCAGCAGTGAAGCTGACAGGGGATCTTCTAATGAAAAACTGTTTTTT
NA TRBD1 TRBJ1-1 TRBV28 CASSLTDRGRTEAFF TGTGCCAGCAGTTTAACAGACAGGGGACGCACTGAAGCTTTCTTT
NA NA TRBJ1-5 TRBV6-5 CASSYSREGNQPQHF TGTGCCAGCAGTTACAGCCGGGAGGGGAATCAGCCCCAGCATTTT
NA NA TRBJ2-6 TRBV30 CAWSRIHSGANVLTF TGTGCCTGGAGTCGCATACACTCTGGGGCCAACGTCCTGACTTTC
few TRBD1 TRBJ2-6 TRBV2 CASRVPTGGTSGANVLTF TGTGCCAGCAGAGTTCCTACAGGGGGAACATCAGGGGCCAACGTCCTGACTTTC
NA TRBD2 TRBJ2-1 TRBV10-1 CASSATSGNSYNEQFF TGCGCCAGCAGTGCGACTAGCGGTAACTCCTACAATGAGCAGTTCTTC
NA TRBD2 TRBJ2-3 TRBV4-1 CASSQVGREVSGTQYF TGCGCCAGCAGCCAAGTGGGGCGGGAGGTCTCAGGTACGCAGTATTTT
once NA TRBJ1-5 TRBV7-9 CASSSGFNQPQHF TGTGCCAGCAGCTCCGGTTTCAATCAGCCCCAGCATTTT
NA NA TRBJ1-2 TRBV7-2 CASSDQTGNYGYTF TGTGCCAGCAGCGACCAGACAGGAAACTATGGCTACACCTTC
once TRBD1 TRBJ1-5 TRBV28 CASSFVAGGALGAAQPQHF TGTGCCAGCAGTTTTGTAGCAGGGGGCGCTTTGGGGGCCGCGCAGCCCCAGCATTTT
once NA TRBJ1-6 TRBV6-5 CASSYSGRLDSPLHF TGTGCCAGCAGTTACTCGGGCCGTTTGGATTCACCCCTCCACTTT
NA NA TRBJ1-3 TRBV4-1 CASSQGRVGGNTIYF TGCGCCAGCAGCCAAGGTCGGGTAGGTGGAAACACCATATATTTT
few TRBD1 TRBJ2-1 TRBV9 CASNLDRGEQFF TGTGCCAGCAACTTAGACAGGGGTGAGCAGTTCTTC
NA TRBD2 TRBJ2-1 TRBV6-7 CASSYESGRVYNEQFF TGTGCCAGCAGTTACGAGAGCGGGAGGGTTTACAATGAGCAGTTCTTC
few TRBD2 TRBJ2-2 TRBV4-1 CASSQHTSDANTGELFF TGCGCCAGCAGCCAACATACTAGCGACGCGAACACCGGGGAGCTGTTTTTT
NA NA TRBJ2-7 TRBV27 CASSFTGPIYEQYF TGTGCCAGCAGTTTTACAGGGCCGATATACGAGCAGTACTTC
NA TRBD1 TRBJ1-5 TRBV5-1 CASSLGSRDRGQPQHF TGCGCCAGCAGCTTGGGGTCGAGGGACAGAGGTCAGCCCCAGCATTTT
NA TRBD2 TRBJ2-1 TRBV5-8 CASSLRLAGGNEQFF TGTGCCAGCAGCTTGAGGCTAGCGGGAGGAAATGAGCAGTTCTTC
NA NA TRBJ2-7 TRBV14 CASSQVIGLAIEQYF TGTGCCAGCAGCCAAGTAATAGGCCTAGCGATCGAGCAGTACTTC
NA NA TRBJ2-2 TRBV29-1 CSVEKRENTGELFF TGCAGCGTTGAGAAACGGGAGAACACCGGGGAGCTGTTTTTT
once NA TRBJ1-6 TRBV7-8 CASSSRGLGNSPLHF TGTGCCAGCAGCAGCAGGGGTTTGGGTAATTCACCCCTCCACTTT
NA TRBD2 TRBJ2-7 TRBV5-1 CASGFSGGTYEQYF TGCGCCAGCGGTTTCTCGGGGGGGACCTACGAGCAGTACTTC
few TRBD1 TRBJ1-4 TRBV6-6 CASSYPGGAGEKLFF TGTGCCAGCAGTTACCCAGGGGGCGCGGGGGAAAAACTGTTTTTT
NA NA TRBJ1-2 TRBV20-1 CSAIQDGGYTF TGCAGTGCTATACAGGACGGTGGCTACACCTTC
NA TRBD2 TRBJ2-5 TRBV7-2 CASSAGTSLQETQYF TGTGCCAGCAGCGCCGGGACTAGCCTCCAAGAGACCCAGTACTTC
NA TRBD1 TRBJ1-4 TRBV5-1 CASSPRDREKLFF TGCGCCAGCAGCCCCCGGGACAGAGAAAAACTGTTTTTT
few TRBD2 TRBJ2-1 TRBV7-9 CASSLVGGRDYNEQFF TGTGCCAGCAGCTTAGTAGGCGGGAGGGATTACAATGAGCAGTTCTTC
NA TRBD1 TRBJ2-3 TRBV30 CAWSPPGTGDTDTQYF TGTGCCTGGAGTCCACCCGGGACAGGGGACACAGATACGCAGTATTTT
NA TRBD2 TRBJ2-2 TRBV4-3 CASSHTSGSGELFF TGCGCCAGCAGCCATACTAGCGGGTCCGGGGAGCTGTTTTTT